Here is one TCR beta chain with its context. These data are taken from a study of yellow fever vaccine responses in identical twins. A single record per CDR3 protein comes from TCRdb applying MiXCR to the RT-PCR reads. Here the sample spans roughly 17,000 distinct CDR3 sequences, approximately 79% being singletons. Germline CDR1 reads MNHNS; CDR2 reads SASEGT. The V gene lost 7 bases and the J gene lost 0 bases, with 13 bases spanning the gap. The CDR3 runs 14 residues. The receptor's source is a woman younger than 35 who received the yellow fever vaccine. The sample here was T cells from blood (PBMCs), unsorted or a sorted subset (not recorded which), taken before or after yellow fever vaccination (not recorded which). This sequence joins TRBV6-1 and TRBJ2-7; a possible D gene is TRBD2 (6 bases). The CDR3, as DNA: TGTGCCAGCACTACGGGGGAGACCTCCTACGAGCAGTACTTC. Its translation is CASTTGETSYEQYF.